The 27 T cell receptor beta chains given below trace back to one sample, sequenced in a study of T cells in localized non-small cell lung cancer (dated by TCRdb to 2018 to 2021). The method behind the library was the immunoSEQ multiplex PCR assay. The source is immuneACCESS, and TCRdb retained only in-frame sequences with V and J called. Part of the clones is not carried over; for the studies checked, unresolved V genes explain less than half of this, and the remainder is unexplained. In all, the sample holds roughly 27,000 clones, and 92% of those were seen once. The biggest ten clones account for 4% to 4.5% of the sample. The material was peripheral blood mononuclear cells, obtained before any cancer treatment. These receptor sequences come from a woman aged 40-70 years with stage III lung adenocarcinoma.

The gene calls are TRBV9 and TRBJ1-1; tentative D call: TRBD1 (6 bases). The CDR3 runs to 17 residues. V lost 4 bases and J 0 bases, leaving 19 bases between the germline ends. Germline V gives CDR1 SGDLS, CDR2 YYNGEE. The CDR3 loop is CASSPWAGANLNTEAFF. CDR3 nucleotides: TGTGCCAGCAGCCCCTGGGCAGGGGCAAACCTGAACACTGAAGCTTTCTTT.

The chain has TRBV30 and TRBJ2-5; D unclear. V dropped 5 bases and J dropped 7 bases, with 11 bases sitting between them. Germline lookup yields CDR1 GTSNPN and CDR2 SVGIG (reference sequence). This CDR3 has 11 residues. The CDR3, as DNA: TGTGCCTGGCGAGCGAAGGGGACCCAGTACTTC. This gives the protein CAWRAKGTQYF.

This chain joins TRBV11-3 and TRBJ2-7; TRBD2 matches at 11 bases. The ends lost 5 bases at V and 4 bases at J; junction bases unmatched: 7. CDR1 and CDR2 from the germline V gene are SGHNT and YENEEA. The CDR3 is made up of 15 amino acids. The CDR3 reads CASSDITSGSYEQYF. As DNA, the CDR3 is TGTGCCAGCAGCGACATAACTAGCGGGAGTTACGAGCAGTACTTC.

The V and J genes are TRBV4-3 and TRBJ2-7; D is undetermined. With 0 bases removed from V and 0 bases from J, the gap between germline ends came to 6 bases. The CDR3 runs to 14 residues. Germline CDR1 reads LGHNA; CDR2 reads YSLEER. This chain's CDR3 is CASSQEVNSYEQYF. The CDR3 bases are TGCGCCAGCAGCCAAGAAGTCAACTCCTACGAGCAGTACTTC.

The CDR3 loop is CAWSVPGVNTEAFF. CDR3 nucleotides: TGTGCCTGGAGTGTACCGGGGGTGAACACTGAAGCTTTCTTT. The rearrangement links TRBV30 to TRBJ1-1; tentative D call: TRBD1 (5 bases). Germline CDR1 GTSNPN, CDR2 SVGIG (reference sequence). The CDR3 is 14 amino acids. V lost 0 bases and J 0 bases, leaving 8 bases between the germline ends.

The chain recombines TRBV19 with TRBJ2-7; perhaps TRBD1 as D (6 bases). Germline CDR1 is LNHDA and CDR2 is SQIVND (reference sequence). The CDR3 is 12 residues long. Trimming stripped 5 bases from V and 6 bases from J, with 11 bases between. The CDR3 nucleotides read TGTGCCAGTAGTCCCGTGGGGGCCGAGCAGTACTTC. It codes for CASSPVGAEQYF.

The chain employs TRBV18 and TRBJ2-3, with 9 positions matching TRBD2. The germline gives CDR1 KGHSH, CDR2 LQKENI. V shed 2 bases and J 6 bases; nucleotides not matched to a gene: 12. The CDR3 loop spans 17 amino acids. CDR3 amino acids: CASSPIIAGDTGDTQYF. The CDR3 DNA reads TGTGCCAGCTCACCAATAATAGCGGGAGATACAGGGGATACGCAGTATTTT.

J is TRBJ2-5 and V is TRBV5-1; 8 bases match TRBD2. This CDR3 comprises 17 residues. Looked up from germline, CDR1 is SGHRS and CDR2 is YFSETQ. Germline trimming cut 0 bases from V and 1 base from J; bases unmatched to any gene: 8. The CDR3 DNA reads as TGCGCCAGCAGCTTGGCCGGGGGGGGGCTCATCCAAGAGACCCAGTACTTC. It is translated as CASSLAGGGLIQETQYF.

The rearrangement uses TRBV2 and TRBJ1-1, with 8 bases identical to TRBD1. Per the germline V gene, CDR1 is SNHLY and CDR2 is FYNNEI. The CDR3 has 13 amino acids. V lost 8 bases to trimming and J lost 7 bases; unmatched junction nucleotides: 9. CDR3 in amino acids: CASETGALNEAFF. The CDR3 DNA sequence: TGTGCCAGCGAGACAGGGGCACTTAATGAAGCTTTCTTT.

The genes are TRBV19 and TRBJ1-5; the D is unclear. Looked up from germline, CDR1 is LNHDA and CDR2 is SQIVND (reference sequence). The CDR3 loop spans 15 amino acids. The ends were cut back, 6 bases at V and 1 base at J, with 13 bases in the middle. In DNA form, the CDR3 reads TGTGCCAGTAGCGGTGGGGATTTCAGCAATCAGCCCCAGCATTTT. Protein: CASSGGDFSNQPQHF.

This rearrangement joins TRBV5-6 to TRBJ2-7; D gene uncertain. Germline V gene data show CDR1 as SGHDT and CDR2 as YYEEEE. Trimming shortened V by 4 bases and J by 3 bases, and 17 bases separated the two germline ends. The CDR3 is made up of 15 amino acids. CDR3: CASSLVSGFHYEQYF. CDR3 sequence (DNA): TGTGCCAGCAGCCTCGTATCGGGTTTCCACTACGAGCAGTACTTC.

This rearrangement joins TRBV5-8 to TRBJ2-1; either TRBD1 or TRBD2 may supply D (5 bases each). The CDR3 is 14 amino acids. The V end was cut by 0 bases, the J end by 9 bases, with 13 bases between. The germline V gene encodes CDR1 SGHTS and CDR2 YDEGEE. CDR3 nucleotides: TGTGCCAGCAGCTTGGTTAGGGGAAGCGGTGAGCAGTTCTTC. Translating it yields CASSLVRGSGEQFF.

The table lists this clone with a few counts. The V and J genes are TRBV11-3 and TRBJ2-2, with a possible D match to TRBD1 (5 bases). Germline V gives CDR1 SGHNT, CDR2 YENEEA. Trimming removed 7 bases from V and 0 bases from J, with 9 bases in between. The CDR3 is 14 residues long. CDR3 sequence reads: CASKGQTNTGELFF. CDR3 DNA sequence: TGTGCCAGCAAGGGGCAAACGAACACCGGGGAGCTGTTTTTT.

This chain joins TRBV5-6 and TRBJ1-4; weak D call: TRBD1 (5 bases). The germline V gene encodes CDR1 SGHDT and CDR2 YYEEEE. This CDR3 has 13 amino acids. V lost 2 bases, J lost 6 bases, and 8 bases lay in between. The CDR3 loop reads CASSLGTDEKLFF. CDR3 bases: TGTGCCAGCAGCTTAGGGACGGATGAAAAACTGTTTTTT.

This chain connects TRBV7-9 to TRBJ1-2; weak D call: TRBD1 (5 bases). The germline CDR1 and CDR2 sequences are SEHNR and FQNEAQ (reference sequence). CDR3 size: 12 residues. Trimming took off 6 bases at V and 8 bases at J, with 13 bases between the two ends. CDR3 nucleotide sequence: TGTGCCAGCAGTTTCCCGGGGGACGGCTACACCTTC. Protein: CASSFPGDGYTF.

To note about this clone: At one of its ends the junction is not consistent with the germline gene, which may arise from a read error. The V gene is TRBV7-7, the J gene TRBJ2-5; D is possibly TRBD1 or TRBD2 (5 bases each). CDR3 length equals 15 residues. Germline CDR1 reads SSHAT; CDR2 reads FNYEAQ (reference sequence). CDR3 region: CASSLGLGEKETQYF. CDR3 bases: TGTGCTAGCAGCTTAGGATTGGGGGAGAAGGAGACCCAGTACTTC. The whole variable domain, filled in from reference TRBV7-7 and TRBJ2-5, reads GAGVSQSPRYKVTKRGQDVTLRCDPISSHATLYWYQQALGQGPEFLTYFNYEAQPDKSGLPSDRFSAERPEGSISTLTIQRTEQRDSAMYRCASSLGLGEKETQYFGPGTRLLVL.

The V and J genes are TRBV27 and TRBJ2-1; D could derive from TRBD1 or TRBD2 (5 bases each). The CDR3 has 14 amino acids. The germline V and J ends were trimmed by 3 bases and 9 bases, with 15 bases remaining between them. Per germline, CDR1 MNHEY and CDR2 SMNVEV (reference sequence). CDR3 nucleotides: TGTGCCAGCAGTTTCGGGGCTAAATGGGGTGAGCAGTTCTTC. This codes for CASSFGAKWGEQFF.

The gene calls are TRBV7-2 and TRBJ1-1; D uncertain. Germline V gene sequence: CDR1 SGHTA, CDR2 FQGNSA. V shed 5 bases and J shed 2 bases, with 12 bases lying between them. The CDR3 has 14 residues. The CDR3 sequence is CASSLPGFNTEAFF. The DNA of the CDR3 is TGTGCCAGCAGCCTCCCCGGTTTCAACACTGAAGCTTTCTTT.

This sequence joins TRBV5-1 and TRBJ1-1; D gene unclear. Looked up from germline, CDR1 is SGHRS and CDR2 is YFSETQ. V was cut by 4 bases and J by 5 bases, with 15 bases left in between. The CDR3 covers 14 residues. As DNA, the CDR3 is TGCGCCAGCAGCCAAAGGACCCTGGGGACTGAAGCTTTCTTT. This encodes CASSQRTLGTEAFF.

The genes are TRBV19 and TRBJ2-7; D might be TRBD1 (6 bases). This CDR3 has 13 amino acids. V lost 3 bases, J lost 4 bases, and 10 bases lay in between. Per germline, CDR1 LNHDA and CDR2 SQIVND (reference sequence). The CDR3 DNA sequence: TGTGCCAGTAGTATGGGACACCCATACGAGCAGTACTTC. It encodes CASSMGHPYEQYF.

The V call is TRBV19, the J call TRBJ1-1; a weak D match, TRBD1 (6 bases). Trimming cost V 6 bases and J 2 bases, with 16 bases left between them. This CDR3 has 15 amino acids. Germline-derived CDR1 and CDR2 are LNHDA and SQIVND (reference sequence). This CDR3 is CASSLGTPFNTEAFF. DNA for the CDR3: TGTGCCAGTAGCCTTGGGACACCCTTCAACACTGAAGCTTTCTTT.

The rearrangement uses TRBV7-8 and TRBJ1-4, with D perhaps TRBD1 (6 bases). The CDR3 runs to 15 residues. V dropped 6 bases and J dropped 4 bases, with 15 bases sitting between them. Germline V gene data show CDR1 as SGHVS and CDR2 as FQNEAQ. The CDR3 spells CASSSGGLGNEKLFF. DNA of the CDR3: TGTGCCAGCAGTTCTGGGGGGCTGGGTAATGAAAAACTGTTTTTT.

This chain uses TRBV12-5 with TRBJ1-3; D uncertain. CDR1 and CDR2 (germline): LGHNT, FRNRAP. The CDR3 consists of 14 residues. The ends were cut back, 7 bases at V and 0 bases at J, with 10 bases in the middle. DNA for the CDR3: TGTGCTAGTGCCCTGGACCGCTCTGGAAACACCATATATTTT. This translates into CASALDRSGNTIYF.

The chain uses TRBV2 and TRBJ2-1, with D tentatively TRBD2 (5 bases). With 7 bases removed from V and 6 bases from J, the gap between germline ends came to 7 bases. Germline V CDR1 and CDR2: SNHLY, FYNNEI. This CDR3 contains 11 residues. CDR3 in DNA: TGTGCCAGCACTAGCCGCAATGAGCAGTTCTTC. This gives the protein CASTSRNEQFF.

The rearrangement uses TRBV11-2 and TRBJ1-2; D is undetermined. V lost 6 bases and J 8 bases, leaving 19 bases between the germline ends. Looked up from germline, CDR1 is SGHAT and CDR2 is FQNNGV. The CDR3 sequence is 14 residues long. The CDR3 bases are TGTGCCAGCAGTACTTTTGAGACACTTTCCGGCTACACCTTC. Translated: CASSTFETLSGYTF.

The rearrangement joins TRBV4-3 to TRBJ2-1, with 9 bases matching TRBD1. The J segment lost 6 bases and the V segment lost 0 bases, leaving 9 bases of the junction unmatched. There are 17 residues in the CDR3. CDR1 is LGHNA and CDR2 is YSLEER in the germline V gene. The CDR3 DNA reads as TGCGCCAGCAGCCAAGATCCCGGGACAGGGTCATCCAATGAGCAGTTCTTC. It codes for CASSQDPGTGSSNEQFF.

This rearrangement joins TRBV4-1 to TRBJ1-1, with D perhaps matching TRBD1 (6 bases). There are 15 residues in the CDR3. Germline values: CDR1 MGHRA, CDR2 YSYEKL. V shed 3 bases and J shed 5 bases, with 16 bases lying between them. CDR3 loop: CASSQGYRVGTEAFF. The CDR3, as DNA: TGCGCCAGCAGCCAGGGTTACAGGGTTGGGACTGAAGCTTTCTTT.